This record looks at one T cell receptor beta chain sequence and its context. Its antigen is unknown. The assay was immunoSEQ multiplex PCR, and TCRdb's table has in-frame clones only and misses some. In the table there are tens of thousands of clones, 73% of which are singletons. Culture lasted around eleven days before CD4+ T cell isolation. It was two doses of either the BNT162b2 or mRNA-1273 vaccine that participants received. The data belong to a study of vaccination effects on CD4 cells after COVID-19. For the study at large: The median interval between the second dose and post-vaccine sampling was 72 days.

V lost 6 bases, J lost 0 bases, and 9 bases stayed unmatched. Germline CDR1 reads LNHDA; CDR2 reads SQIVND (reference sequence). CDR3 length equals 19 residues. Source: CD4+ T cells from PBMCs cultured without peptide, taken after COVID-19 vaccination. This receptor was taken from a human donor who received a COVID-19 vaccine. The rearrangement uses TRBV19 and TRBJ2-2, with 14 bases aligning to TRBD2. CDR3 DNA sequence: TGTGCCAGTAGGAGACTAGCGGGGGGGTTCGGGGCGAACACCGGGGAGCTGTTTTTT. This codes for CASRRLAGGFGANTGELFF.